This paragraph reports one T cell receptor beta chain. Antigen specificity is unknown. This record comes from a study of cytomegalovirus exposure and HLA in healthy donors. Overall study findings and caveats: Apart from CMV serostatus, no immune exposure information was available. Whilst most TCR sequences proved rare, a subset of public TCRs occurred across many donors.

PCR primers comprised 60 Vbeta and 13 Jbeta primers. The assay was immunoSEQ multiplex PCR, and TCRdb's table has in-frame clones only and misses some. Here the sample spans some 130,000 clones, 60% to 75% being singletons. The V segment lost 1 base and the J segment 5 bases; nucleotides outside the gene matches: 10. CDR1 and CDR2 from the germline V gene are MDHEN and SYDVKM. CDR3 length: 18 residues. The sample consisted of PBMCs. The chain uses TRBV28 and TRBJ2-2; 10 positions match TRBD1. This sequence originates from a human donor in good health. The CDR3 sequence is CASSLYPKTGGSTGELFF. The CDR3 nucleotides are TGTGCCAGCAGTTTATATCCCAAGACAGGGGGCTCAACCGGGGAGCTGTTTTTT. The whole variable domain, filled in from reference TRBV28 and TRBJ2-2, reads DVKVTQSSRYLVKRTGEKVFLECVQDMDHENMFWYRQDPGLGLRLIYFSYDVKMKEKGDIPEGYSVSREKKERFSLILESASTNQTSMYLCASSLYPKTGGSTGELFFGEGSRLTVL.